This paragraph reports one TCR beta chain. Per germline, CDR1 LNHDA and CDR2 SQIVND (reference sequence). Trimming removed 11 bases from V and 5 bases from J, with 18 bases in between. The CDR3 runs to 13 residues. This entry belongs to a study of cytomegalovirus exposure and HLA in healthy donors. PCR used 60 Vbeta primers and 13 Jbeta primers. Libraries were prepared by immunoSEQ multiplex PCR; TCRdb keeps only in-frame clonotypes and omits some of them. The sample yields under 200,000 clones, about 86% seen once. The chain carries TRBV19 and TRBJ1-1, with D uncertain. Sequencing was done on a sample of PBMCs. The TCR originated in a woman under 30 in good health and CMV-seronegative. Written as DNA, the CDR3 is TGTGCCTGCTCCGGGAGGAGGGAAACTGAAGCTTTCTTT. Its translation is CACSGRRETEAFF.